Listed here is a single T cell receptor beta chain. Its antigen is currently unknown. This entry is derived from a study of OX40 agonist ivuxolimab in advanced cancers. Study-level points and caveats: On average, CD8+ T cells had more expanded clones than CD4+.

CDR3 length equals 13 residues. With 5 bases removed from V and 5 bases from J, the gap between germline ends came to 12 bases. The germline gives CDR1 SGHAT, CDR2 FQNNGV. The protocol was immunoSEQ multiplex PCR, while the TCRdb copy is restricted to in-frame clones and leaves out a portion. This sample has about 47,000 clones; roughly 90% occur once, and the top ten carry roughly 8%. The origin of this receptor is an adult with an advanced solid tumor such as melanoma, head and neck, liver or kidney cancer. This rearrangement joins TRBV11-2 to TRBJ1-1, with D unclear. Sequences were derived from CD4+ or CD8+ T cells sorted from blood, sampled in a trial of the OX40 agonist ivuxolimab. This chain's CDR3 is CASSPPPVTEAFF. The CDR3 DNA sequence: TGTGCCAGCAGCCCCCCCCCTGTGACTGAAGCTTTCTTT.